The clone carrying this T cell receptor (beta chain) came up a few times. The cohort comprised adults aged about 18 to 90 years residing in about two dozen US areas. Cohort assignment relied on participant-reported clinical history. How the authors handled the data: Amplification of reference gene primers was used by the study to estimate nucleated cell counts. Libraries were prepared by immunoSEQ multiplex PCR; TCRdb keeps only in-frame clonotypes and omits some of them. That table furnishes V, J and clone size, whereas the DNA furnished D and trimming. The repertoire holds around 380,000 clones, with around 87% as singletons. This specimen belongs to a study of blood T cell repertoires in COVID-19. At the level of the study: Italy, Spain and the United States were the sources of the convalescent and acute COVID-19 samples.

The CDR3 consists of 13 residues. Germline values: CDR1 LNHDA, CDR2 SQIVND (reference sequence). V was cut by 6 bases and J by 3 bases, with 11 bases left in between. The TCR originated in a man aged 25 to 45 who had recovered from COVID-19. The specimen sequenced was PBMCs or T cells enriched from blood (not recorded which). The rearrangement joins TRBV19 to TRBJ1-1; D gene unclear. The CDR3 coding sequence is TGTGCCAGTAGGCTACAGAGCTACACTGAAGCTTTCTTT. Translating gives CASRLQSYTEAFF. Looking up the rest from reference TRBV19 and TRBJ1-1 gives the full variable domain: DGGITQSPKYLFRKEGQNVTLSCEQNLNHDAMYWYRQDPGQGLRLIYYSQIVNDFQKGDIAEGYSVSREKKESFPLTVTSAQKNPTAFYLCASRLQSYTEAFFGQGTRLTVV.